This T cell receptor beta chain is from a study of T cell changes during pregnancy in multiple sclerosis. The CDR3 sequence is 13 residues long. Per germline, CDR1 SEHNR and CDR2 FQNEAQ (reference sequence). Trimming took off 3 bases at V and 6 bases at J, with 11 bases between the two ends. Generated by immunoSEQ multiplex PCR, the TCRdb table keeps only in-frame clones and is missing some. Among approximately 25,000 clones listed, approximately 90% were seen once. This clone was detected only a few times. Sequencing used CD4+ T cells from peripheral blood mononuclear cells, obtained in the first trimester of pregnancy. The TCR originated in a female donor in good health, enrolled as a control in a pregnancy study. The V and J genes are TRBV7-9 and TRBJ1-2, with D tentatively TRBD1 (6 bases). CDR3 DNA: TGTGCCAGCAGCTTTTCAACAGGGAATGGCTACACCTTC. Amino acid sequence: CASSFSTGNGYTF. Complete variable domain (other parts from reference TRBV7-9 and TRBJ1-2): DTGVSQNPRHKITKRGQNVTFRCDPISEHNRLYWYRQTLGQGPEFLTYFQNEAQLEKSRLLSDRFSAERPKGSFSTLEIQRTEQGDSAMYLCASSFSTGNGYTFGSGTRLTVV.